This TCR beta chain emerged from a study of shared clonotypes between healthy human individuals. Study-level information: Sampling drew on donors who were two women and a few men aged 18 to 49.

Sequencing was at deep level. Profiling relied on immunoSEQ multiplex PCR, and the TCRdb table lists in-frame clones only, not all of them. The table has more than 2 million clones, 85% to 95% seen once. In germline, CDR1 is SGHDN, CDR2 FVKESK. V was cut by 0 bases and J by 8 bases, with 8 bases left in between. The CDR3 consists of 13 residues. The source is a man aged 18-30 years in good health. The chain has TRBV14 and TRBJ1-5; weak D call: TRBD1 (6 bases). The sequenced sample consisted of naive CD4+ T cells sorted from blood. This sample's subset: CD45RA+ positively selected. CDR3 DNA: TGTGCCAGCAGCCAAGATTACAGGGAGCCCCAGCATTTT. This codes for CASSQDYREPQHF.